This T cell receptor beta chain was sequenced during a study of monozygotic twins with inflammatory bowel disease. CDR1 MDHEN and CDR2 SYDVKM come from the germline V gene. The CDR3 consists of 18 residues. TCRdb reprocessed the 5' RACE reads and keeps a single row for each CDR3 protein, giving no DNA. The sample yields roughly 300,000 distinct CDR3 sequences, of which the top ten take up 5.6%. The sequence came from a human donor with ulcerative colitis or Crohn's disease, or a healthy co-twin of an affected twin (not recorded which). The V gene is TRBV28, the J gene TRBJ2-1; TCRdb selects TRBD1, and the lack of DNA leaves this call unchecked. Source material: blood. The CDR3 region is CASSTILRDTSSYNEQFF.